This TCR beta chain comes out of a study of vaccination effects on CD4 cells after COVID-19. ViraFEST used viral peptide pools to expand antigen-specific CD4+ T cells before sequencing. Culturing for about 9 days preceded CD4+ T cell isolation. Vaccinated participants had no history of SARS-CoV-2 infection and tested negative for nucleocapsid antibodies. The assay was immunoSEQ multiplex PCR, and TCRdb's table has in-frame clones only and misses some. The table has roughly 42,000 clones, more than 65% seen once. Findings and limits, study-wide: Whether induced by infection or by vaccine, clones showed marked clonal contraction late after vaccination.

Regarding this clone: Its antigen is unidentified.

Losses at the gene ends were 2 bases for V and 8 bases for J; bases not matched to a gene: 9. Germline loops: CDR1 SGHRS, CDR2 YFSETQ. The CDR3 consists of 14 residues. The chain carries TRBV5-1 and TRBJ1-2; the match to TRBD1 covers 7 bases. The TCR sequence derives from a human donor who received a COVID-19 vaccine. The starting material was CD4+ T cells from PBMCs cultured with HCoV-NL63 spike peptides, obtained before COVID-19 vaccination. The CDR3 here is CASSFDARQGGYTF. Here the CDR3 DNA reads TGCGCCAGCAGCTTCGATGCCCGACAGGGCGGCTACACCTTC.